The 11 T cell receptor beta chains listed next were all sequenced from one sample in a study of cytomegalovirus exposure and HLA in healthy donors. The PCR employed 60 Vbeta primers together with 13 Jbeta primers. Libraries were prepared by immunoSEQ multiplex PCR; TCRdb keeps only in-frame clonotypes and omits some of them. The sample carries about 98,000 clones, around 72% recorded once. Specimen: PBMCs. The source is a man aged 18 to 30 in good health and CMV-seropositive.

V gene TRBV12-5 combines with J gene TRBJ2-7; TRBD1 matches at 7 bases. With V trimmed by 0 bases and J by 3 bases, 17 bases remained unmatched. CDR1 LGHNT and CDR2 FRNRAP come from the germline V gene. CDR3 size: 19 residues. CDR3: CASGLVKSGTAPQNYEQYF. In nucleotides, the CDR3 is TGTGCTAGTGGTTTGGTAAAATCCGGGACAGCCCCGCAGAACTACGAGCAGTACTTC.

This clone was seen a single time. The rearrangement links TRBV7-3 to TRBJ2-1, with TRBD1 matching 11 bases. Germline-derived CDR1 and CDR2 are SGHTA and FQGTGA. This CDR3 is 15 amino acids long. The ends lost 5 bases at V and 7 bases at J; junction bases unmatched: 7. CDR3 sequence reads: CASSLGQGAMNEQFF. The DNA of the CDR3 is TGTGCCAGCAGCCTCGGACAGGGGGCAATGAATGAGCAGTTCTTC.

The chain uses TRBV29-1 and TRBJ2-1, with TRBD2 as a possible D gene (5 bases). The germline gives CDR1 SQVTM, CDR2 ANQGSEA. This CDR3 contains 10 residues. The V gene lost 3 bases and the J gene lost 11 bases, with 8 bases spanning the gap. The CDR3 nucleotides are TGCAGCGTTGACCCGGGAAAGCAGTTCTTC. Translated, it gives CSVDPGKQFF.

The rearrangement links TRBV18 to TRBJ1-1; D gene ambiguous. With 3 bases removed from V and 1 base from J, the gap between germline ends came to 9 bases. The CDR3 spans 14 residues. Germline CDR1 and CDR2: KGHSH and LQKENI. CDR3 bases: TGTGCCAGCTCACCCAACACGCAGAACACTGAAGCTTTCTTT. Translation gives CASSPNTQNTEAFF.

The V call is TRBV27, the J call TRBJ2-7; no clear D. The CDR3 is 14 amino acids. Per germline, CDR1 MNHEY and CDR2 SMNVEV (reference sequence). V lost 3 bases to trimming and J lost 0 bases, with 9 bases between them. CDR3: CASSLGRHSYEQYF. In DNA form, the CDR3 reads TGTGCCAGCAGTTTGGGCAGACACTCCTACGAGCAGTACTTC.

The J gene is TRBJ1-1, the V gene TRBV6-4; TRBD1 matches at 9 bases. CDR1 is MRHNA, CDR2 SNTAGT, per germline. J gave up 4 bases and V 2 bases, and 5 bases lay outside the gene matches. This CDR3 has 15 residues. The chain's CDR3 is CASSDRETGGTEAFF. The DNA for the CDR3 is TGTGCCAGCAGTGACAGGGAGACAGGGGGCACTGAAGCTTTCTTT.

The genes are TRBV5-1 and TRBJ2-1; TRBD1 agrees at 9 bases. The J segment lost 3 bases and the V segment lost 9 bases, leaving 13 bases of the junction unmatched. The CDR3 sequence is 16 residues long. Germline V gives CDR1 SGHRS, CDR2 YFSETQ. The CDR3 DNA reads as TGCGCCACCACGACCGGTGAGACAGGGGGCTACAATGAGCAGTTCTTC. Translating it yields CATTTGETGGYNEQFF.

The chain uses TRBV7-8 and TRBJ2-1, with 8 nucleotides matching TRBD2. CDR1 and CDR2 (germline): SGHVS, FQNEAQ. J gave up 0 bases and V 2 bases, and 0 bases lay outside the gene matches. This CDR3 region has 15 residues. CDR3 bases: TGTGCCAGCAGCTTAAGCGGGAGCTCCTACAATGAGCAGTTCTTC. This codes for CASSLSGSSYNEQFF.

The rearrangement links TRBV28 to TRBJ2-2; maybe TRBD2 (5 bases). The CDR3 covers 15 residues. The germline gives CDR1 MDHEN, CDR2 SYDVKM. The V end was cut by 2 bases, the J end by 4 bases, with 11 bases between. The CDR3 bases are TGTGCCAGCAGTTTAGGCGGTCGGGGCACCGGGGAGCTGTTTTTT. This encodes CASSLGGRGTGELFF. The entire variable domain, with the rest obtained from reference TRBV28 and TRBJ2-2, is as follows: DVKVTQSSRYLVKRTGEKVFLECVQDMDHENMFWYRQDPGLGLRLIYFSYDVKMKEKGDIPEGYSVSREKKERFSLILESASTNQTSMYLCASSLGGRGTGELFFGEGSRLTVL.

This clone was seen only once. The chain combines TRBV19 with TRBJ1-1; TRBD1 aligns across 9 bases. The length of the CDR3 is 13 residues. CDR1 is LNHDA, CDR2 SQIVND, per germline (reference sequence). V gave up 7 bases and J gave up 5 bases; unmatched junction bases: 5. In nucleotides, the CDR3 is TGTGCCAGTAAGGGACAGGGTGGTACTGAAGCTTTCTTT. Amino acid sequence: CASKGQGGTEAFF.

V usage is TRBV18 and J usage is TRBJ1-2; D perhaps matches TRBD1 (5 bases). The CDR3 totals 13 residues. The germline V and J ends were trimmed by 3 bases and 6 bases, with 11 bases remaining between them. Germline assignment: CDR1 KGHSH and CDR2 LQKENI. The CDR3: CASSPSSGDGYTF. In nucleotides, the CDR3 is TGTGCCAGCTCACCCTCCTCGGGGGATGGCTACACCTTC.